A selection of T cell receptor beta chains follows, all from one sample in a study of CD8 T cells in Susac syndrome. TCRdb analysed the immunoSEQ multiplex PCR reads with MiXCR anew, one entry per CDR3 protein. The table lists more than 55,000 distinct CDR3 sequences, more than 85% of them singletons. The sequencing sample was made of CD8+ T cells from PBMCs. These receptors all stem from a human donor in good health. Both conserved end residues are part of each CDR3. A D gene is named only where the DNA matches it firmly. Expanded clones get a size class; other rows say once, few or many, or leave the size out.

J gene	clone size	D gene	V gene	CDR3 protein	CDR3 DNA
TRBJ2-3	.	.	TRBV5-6	CASSSGRRGDTQYF	TGTGCCAGCAGCTCCGGACGGAGGGGAGATACGCAGTATTTT
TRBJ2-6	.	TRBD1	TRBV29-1	CSVEDRTGSSSGANVLTF	TGCAGCGTTGAAGATAGGACAGGTTCCAGCTCTGGGGCCAACGTCCTGACTTTC
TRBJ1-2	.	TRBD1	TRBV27	CASSLSLQGAYGYTF	TGTGCCAGCAGTTTATCACTCCAGGGGGCGTATGGCTACACCTTC
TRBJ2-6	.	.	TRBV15	CATSLVSGANVLTF	TGTGCCACCAGTCTAGTTTCGGGGGCCAACGTCCTGACTTTC
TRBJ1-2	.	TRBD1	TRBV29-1	CSVEDSTGASYGYTF	TGCAGCGTTGAAGACTCGACAGGGGCCAGCTATGGCTACACCTTC
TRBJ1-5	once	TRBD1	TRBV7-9	CASSPTGTGDQPQHF	TGTGCCAGCAGCCCGACCGGGACAGGGGATCAGCCCCAGCATTTT
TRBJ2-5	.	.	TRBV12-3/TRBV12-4	CASSLALSQETQYF	TGTGCCAGCAGTTTAGCGTTGTCCCAAGAGACCCAGTACTTC
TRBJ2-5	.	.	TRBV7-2	CASSFPPRETQYF	TGTGCCAGCAGCTTTCCCCCCCGAGAGACCCAGTACTTC
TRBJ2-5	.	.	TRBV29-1	CSVEVETQYF	TGCAGCGTTGAAGTGGAGACCCAGTACTTC
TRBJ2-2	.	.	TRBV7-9	CASSLVYSGELFF	TGTGCCAGCAGCTTAGTCTATTCCGGGGAGCTGTTTTTT
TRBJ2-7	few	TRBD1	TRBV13	CASSLRQGPYEQYF	TGTGCCAGCAGCTTACGACAGGGCCCCTACGAGCAGTACTTC
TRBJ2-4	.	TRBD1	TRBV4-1	CASSHDGTGKNIQYF	TGCGCCAGCAGCCATGACGGGACAGGGAAAAACATTCAGTACTTC
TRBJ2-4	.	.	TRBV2	CASGQLAKNIQYF	TGTGCCAGCGGCCAGCTAGCCAAAAACATTCAGTACTTC
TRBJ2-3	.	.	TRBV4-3	CASSQGFGDTQYF	TGCGCCAGCAGCCAAGGGTTCGGAGATACGCAGTATTTT
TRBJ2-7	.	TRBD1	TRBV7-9	CASSSTGQSSEQYF	TGTGCCAGCAGCTCGACGGGACAGTCTAGCGAGCAGTACTTC
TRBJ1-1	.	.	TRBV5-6	CASSLRGANTEAFF	TGTGCCAGCAGCTTGAGGGGGGCCAACACTGAAGCTTTCTTT
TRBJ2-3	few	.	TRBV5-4	CASSLGGPDTQYF	TGTGCCAGCAGCTTGGGAGGGCCAGATACGCAGTATTTT
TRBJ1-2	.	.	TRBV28	CASSLGYGGYTF	TGTGCCAGCAGTTTAGGATACGGTGGCTACACCTTC
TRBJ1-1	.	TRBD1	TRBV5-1	CASSPEGQGPTEAFF	TGCGCCAGCAGCCCGGAGGGACAGGGTCCCACTGAAGCTTTCTTT
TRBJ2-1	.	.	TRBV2	CASRRGSEQFF	TGTGCCAGCAGGAGGGGAAGTGAGCAGTTCTTC
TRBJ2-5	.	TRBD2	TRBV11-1	CASSYGAGRQETQYF	TGTGCCAGCAGCTATGGAGCGGGGAGACAAGAGACCCAGTACTTC
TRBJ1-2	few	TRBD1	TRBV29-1	CSVETGEPSGYTF	TGCAGCGTTGAGACAGGGGAGCCGAGTGGCTACACCTTC
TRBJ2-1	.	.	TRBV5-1	CASSLEGSYNEQFF	TGCGCCAGCAGCTTGGAGGGCAGCTACAATGAGCAGTTCTTC
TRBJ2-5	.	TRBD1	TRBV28	CASRYRGLGETQYF	TGTGCCAGCAGGTACAGGGGGCTGGGGGAGACCCAGTACTTC
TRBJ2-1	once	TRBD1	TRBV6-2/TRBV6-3	CASSVQGDVSSNEQFF	TGTGCCAGCAGTGTTCAGGGGGACGTGTCTTCCAATGAGCAGTTCTTC
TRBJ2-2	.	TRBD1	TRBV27	CASSSGTGAGELFF	TGTGCCAGCAGTTCCGGGACAGGGGCCGGGGAGCTGTTTTTT
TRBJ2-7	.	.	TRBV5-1	CASSLEGFDEQYF	TGCGCCAGCAGCTTGGAAGGTTTTGACGAGCAGTACTTC
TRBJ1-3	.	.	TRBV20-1	CSARSPSGNTIYF	TGCAGTGCTAGATCCCCCTCTGGAAACACCATATATTTT
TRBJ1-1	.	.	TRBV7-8	CASSFSEGNTEAFF	TGTGCCAGCAGCTTCTCGGAAGGGAACACTGAAGCTTTCTTT
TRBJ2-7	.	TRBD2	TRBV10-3	CAISLGLAEYEQYF	TGTGCCATCAGTCTGGGACTAGCGGAGTACGAGCAGTACTTC
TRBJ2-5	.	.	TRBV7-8	CASSLTMAGRETQYF	TGTGCCAGCAGCTTAACTATGGCAGGGAGAGAGACCCAGTACTTC
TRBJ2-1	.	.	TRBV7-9	CASSLGATEQFF	TGTGCCAGCAGCTTGGGAGCGACCGAGCAGTTCTTC
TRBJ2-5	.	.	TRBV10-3	CATLGEETQYF	TGTGCCACCCTGGGGGAAGAGACCCAGTACTTC
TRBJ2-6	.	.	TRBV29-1	CSATGTAGANVLTF	TGCAGCGCGACAGGTACGGCTGGGGCCAACGTCCTGACTTTC
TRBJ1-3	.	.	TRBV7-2	CASSPDTYSGNTIYF	TGTGCCAGCAGCCCAGACACCTACTCTGGAAACACCATATATTTT
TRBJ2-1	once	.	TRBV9	CASSIGTYNEQFF	TGTGCCAGCAGCATAGGGACCTACAATGAGCAGTTCTTC
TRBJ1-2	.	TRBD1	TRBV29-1	CSVRPGQGAGGYTF	TGCAGCGTTCGTCCGGGACAGGGGGCCGGAGGCTACACCTTC
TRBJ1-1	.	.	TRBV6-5	CASSPETFMNTEAFF	TGTGCCAGCAGTCCCGAGACATTTATGAACACTGAAGCTTTCTTT
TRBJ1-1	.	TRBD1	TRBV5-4	CASTGTGETFF	TGTGCCAGCACCGGGACAGGGGAAACTTTCTTT
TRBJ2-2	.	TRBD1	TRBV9	CASSGPTGQGNTGELFF	TGTGCCAGCAGCGGCCCAACGGGACAGGGGAACACCGGGGAGCTGTTTTTT
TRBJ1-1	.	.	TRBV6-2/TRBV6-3	CASSYHPGTEAFF	TGTGCCAGCAGTTATCATCCGGGGACTGAAGCTTTCTTT
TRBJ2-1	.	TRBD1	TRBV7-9	CASSSDRERNEQFF	TGTGCCAGCAGCTCGGACAGGGAACGCAATGAGCAGTTCTTC
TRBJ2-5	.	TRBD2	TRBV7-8	CASSLDPGGPQTQYF	TGTGCCAGCAGCTTAGATCCGGGGGGGCCCCAGACCCAGTACTTC
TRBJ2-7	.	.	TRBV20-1	CSAREGQGESYEQYF	TGCAGTGCTAGAGAAGGGCAGGGAGAGTCCTACGAGCAGTACTTC
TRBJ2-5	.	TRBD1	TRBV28	CASTPTRDRQETQYF	TGTGCCAGCACCCCCACCCGGGACAGACAAGAGACCCAGTACTTC
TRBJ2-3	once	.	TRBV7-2	CASSLEAGGGWSTDTQYF	TGTGCCAGCAGCTTGGAGGCAGGGGGGGGCTGGAGCACAGATACGCAGTATTTT
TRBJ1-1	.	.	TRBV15	CATSRDRVGVTTEAFF	TGTGCCACCAGCAGAGATAGAGTGGGGGTCACCACTGAAGCTTTCTTT
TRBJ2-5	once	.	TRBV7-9	CASTPTGAEETQYF	TGTGCCAGCACCCCCACCGGGGCCGAGGAGACCCAGTACTTC